The T cell receptor beta chain described here comes from a study of shared clonotypes between healthy human individuals. This CDR3 is 15 amino acids long. Germline assignment: CDR1 MGHDK and CDR2 SYGVNS. Trimming pared 8 bases from V and 4 bases from J, leaving 18 bases between. This table comes from immunoSEQ multiplex PCR, and its TCRdb copy is limited to in-frame clones, with some not included. The sample carries about 1 million clones, around 74% recorded once. Sequencing was done on a sample of memory CD4+ T cells sorted from blood. Subset denoted: CD45RA-negative fraction. The chain couples TRBV25-1 to TRBJ1-3; tentatively, D is TRBD1 (6 bases). The TCR originated in a man in his late teens or twenties in good health. The CDR3 spells CASGGGDLLGNTIYF. In DNA, the CDR3 is TGTGCCAGCGGGGGGGGCGACTTATTGGGAAACACCATATATTTT.